One T cell receptor (beta chain) is described in this entry. What it binds is unknown. From germline, CDR1 is MNHNY and CDR2 SVGAGI (reference sequence). The CDR3 has 16 residues. V lost 5 bases to trimming and J lost 2 bases, with 17 bases between them. The PCR had 60 Vbeta and 13 Jbeta primers. Profiling relied on immunoSEQ multiplex PCR, and the TCRdb table lists in-frame clones only, not all of them. Among around 69,000 clones listed, around two thirds were seen once. The source of the sample is a study of cytomegalovirus exposure and HLA in healthy donors. Study outcomes and limitations: In presence/absence analyses, roughly uniform sequencing depth across donors was assumed.

The clonotype comes from a woman in her forties or fifties in good health and CMV-seropositive. The chain joins TRBV6-6 to TRBJ2-3, with D tentatively TRBD1 (6 bases). The sequencing input was PBMCs. CDR3 sequence: CASSHPGHPSTDTQYF. Written as DNA, the CDR3 is TGTGCCAGCAGTCACCCGGGACACCCTTCCACAGATACGCAGTATTTT.